This T cell receptor beta chain was sequenced in a study of neurological immune-mediated disorders (dated by TCRdb to between 2018 and 2021). Study-wide context: Peripheral blood TCR-beta repertoires from patients with HTLV-I-associated myelopathy (HAM/TSP), patients with multiple sclerosis, and healthy controls were compared in the study using UMI-based sequencing. Technical triplicate libraries were sequenced to precisely calculate the variability in frequency of each individual clone. The cohort was made up of 68 subjects, consisting of about 14 HAM/TSP patients, some 35 multiple sclerosis patients and 20 or so healthy controls. The approximately 110 TCR-beta libraries included longitudinal samples, technical triplicates and paired sorted CD4+ and CD8+ T-cell subsets alongside PBMC samples.

This clonotype appeared many times. Its target antigen remains unknown. No much larger clone exists at a distance of one base, and base qualities are not known. Interpreted using the paper, the time point label stands for: technical triplicate 1. Libraries from unsorted PBMCs were made from 2 million PBMCs kept in RNAlater at -80 degrees C until RNA extraction. Peripheral blood was subjected to Ficoll-Hypaque density gradient centrifugation to isolate PBMCs, which were then cryopreserved in liquid nitrogen. To synthesize cDNA, template-switch 5'RACE was performed with a primer carrying a 10-nucleotide random unique molecular identifier so that each TCR transcript was tagged. Each sequencing run produced over 200 million TCR-beta sequences covering 15-18 subjects. The RNeasy kit was used to extract total RNA. Using the KAPA Real-time Library Amplification kit, TCR-beta VDJ regions were amplified with primers for the TCR constant region and the 5'RACE anchor. A first PCR added sample indexes and Illumina adaptors, and a second PCR then raised library yield. The roughly 650 bp TCR product was size-selected on a 2% E-gel SizeSelection system after Ampure bead purification. Library quality was checked on a Bioanalyzer, concentration was measured with Qubit, and libraries were quantified with the Kapa Library Quantification kit before pooling. Libraries were sequenced paired-end 2 x 150 bp on an Illumina HiSeq 2500. To increase sequence diversity, roughly 24-30% phiX was spiked into each library pool. For the original study's pipeline: Quality-filtered reads were processed with the UMI-based MiGEC pipeline, which removed over 85% of raw TCR sequences during error correction. IMGT germline references were used for aligning VDJ genes, and each clonotype was defined as a unique CDR3 amino acid sequence together with its V-J genes. Clonal expansion, Shannon diversity, and CDR3 relatedness (CalcPairwiseDistances, ClusterSamples) were evaluated with VDJtools, and phylogenetic trees were built with CLCbio workbench. Using coefficient-of-variation modelling across technical triplicates, the study counted a clone as expanded if it had at least 8 unique UMIs. Starting from the raw public reads, TCRdb applied fastp trimming at Q25, assembled clones with MiXCR and retained in-frame beta chains. One record per CDR3 amino acid sequence lists the most common genes and DNA. The V and J calls follow TCRdb's processing rather than the paper's. The sample yields about 38,000 distinct CDR3 sequences; 8.5% to 14% were counted once. The ten largest clones capture around 3.9% of the sample.

The full study reports these points: TCR clonal expansion was highest in HAM/TSP patients and lowest in MS patients, with MS patients falling below even healthy controls. Expanded clones from different subjects shared no identical CDR3 amino acid sequences, which suggests that TCR-beta repertoires were private in all groups.

The source is a man in his sixties with HTLV-1-associated myelopathy (HAM/TSP). Sequences were obtained from PBMCs.

The CDR3 protein sequence reads: CASSPTNYDTQYF. Here is the DNA: TGCGCCAGCAGCCCGACTAATTACGATACGCAGTATTTT. Recombination joined TRBV4-1 with TRBJ2-3, with a tentative D gene TRBD2 over 5 matching bases. The germline V gene gives CDR1 as MGHRA and CDR2 as YSYEKL. The CDR3 runs 13 residues from the cysteine to the phenylalanine. Here the CDR3 DNA is all that survives: 39 bases in frame from base 1. Trimming at the junction amounts to 4 bases on V and 6 bases on J, and the germline ends lie 11 bases apart.